This T cell receptor beta chain came from a study of pediatric ulcerative colitis. TCRdb's table, derived via immunoSEQ multiplex PCR, lists solely in-frame clones and lacks some. The sample yields about 36,000 clones, about three quarters seen once. Germline lookup yields CDR1 MNHEY and CDR2 SVGAGI. CDR3 length equals 15 residues. V lost 5 bases to trimming and J lost 1 base, with 13 bases between them. During colonoscopy, one to two rectal pinch biopsies were collected. Before the diagnostic colonoscopy, ulcerative colitis patients were free of immunosuppressive medication. The TCR sequence derives from a boy aged 10-17 years with moderate ulcerative colitis. The source material was gut tissue. This sequence joins TRBV6-5 and TRBJ2-3; possibly TRBD2 for D (7 bases). CDR3 bases: TGTGCCAGCAGTCTCGGAGGGGGGGGCACAGATACGCAGTATTTT. It translates to CASSLGGGGTDTQYF.